This T cell receptor (beta chain) was documented in a study of blood T cell repertoires in COVID-19. Study overall: The United States, Italy and Spain supplied acute and convalescent COVID-19 samples. The cDNA or gDNA used as material had been derived from T cells, B-cell-depleted T cells, or PBMCs.

Seattle's enrolled individuals joined amid active infection and were then monitored longitudinally. Some clones are missing from TCRdb's copy, which holds only in-frame ones; the method was immunoSEQ multiplex PCR. The data hold about 120,000 clones, with 75% to 90% observed a single time. Per germline, CDR1 LNHDA and CDR2 SQIVND (reference sequence). V gave up 5 bases and J gave up 0 bases, with 16 bases separating them. There are 16 residues in the CDR3. This TCR was sampled from an older woman with COVID-19, enrolled during active disease. Sequenced: peripheral blood. The chain couples TRBV19 to TRBJ1-2, with unresolved D. The CDR3 loop is CASSSLSFLANYGYTF. In DNA, the CDR3 is TGTGCCAGTAGTTCGCTTAGCTTCCTTGCTAACTATGGCTACACCTTC.